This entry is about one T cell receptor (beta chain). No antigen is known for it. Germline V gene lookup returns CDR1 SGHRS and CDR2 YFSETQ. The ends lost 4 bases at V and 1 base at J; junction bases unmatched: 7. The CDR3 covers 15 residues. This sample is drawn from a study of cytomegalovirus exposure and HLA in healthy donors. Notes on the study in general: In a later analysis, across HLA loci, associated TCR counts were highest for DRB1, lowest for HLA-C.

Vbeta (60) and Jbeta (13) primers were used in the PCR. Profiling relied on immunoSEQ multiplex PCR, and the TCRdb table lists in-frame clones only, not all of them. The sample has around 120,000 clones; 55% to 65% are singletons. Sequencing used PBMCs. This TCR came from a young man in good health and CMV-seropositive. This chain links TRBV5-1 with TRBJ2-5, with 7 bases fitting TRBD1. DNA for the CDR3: TGCGCCAGCAGCGCTGCCGGGACAGCCCAAGAGACCCAGTACTTC. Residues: CASSAAGTAQETQYF.